Shown below are 3 T cell receptor beta chains from a single sample sequenced in a study of T cell responses to AZD1222 COVID-19 vaccine. Using immunoSEQ multiplex PCR, the repertoire was profiled, and TCRdb retains in-frame clones only, with some absent. The sample lists about 150,000 clones, over 75% occurring once. Sequences were derived from peripheral blood, sampled on day 0 of AZD1222 vaccination. Receptors were obtained from an adult in good health.

This chain connects TRBV7-2 to TRBJ2-4; 8 positions agree with TRBD1. CDR3 length: 14 residues. Per the germline V gene, CDR1 is SGHTA and CDR2 is FQGNSA. Unmatched junction bases numbered 5, after V lost 2 bases and J lost 8 bases. This chain's CDR3 is CASSLLDRGYIQYF. CDR3 DNA sequence: TGTGCCAGCAGCTTATTAGACAGGGGATACATTCAGTACTTC.

The count of this clone is one. The gene calls are TRBV5-1 and TRBJ2-3, with D hard to call. Trimming took 0 bases from V and 7 from J, leaving 9 bases between them. The length of the CDR3 is 13 residues. Per the germline V gene, CDR1 is SGHRS and CDR2 is YFSETQ. The CDR3 nucleotides read TGCGCCAGCAGCTTGGAGGCGGAGAATACGCAGTATTTT. Its protein is CASSLEAENTQYF.

This rearrangement joins TRBV9 to TRBJ1-6, with 7 bases that match TRBD1. V gave up 7 bases and J gave up 0 bases; unmatched junction bases: 7. This CDR3 is built from 16 residues. Germline assignment: CDR1 SGDLS and CDR2 YYNGEE. The DNA for the CDR3 is TGTGCCAGCGGCGGACAGGTTAGCTCCTATAATTCACCCCTCCACTTT. Amino acids: CASGGQVSSYNSPLHF.